Presented here are 9 T cell receptor beta chains from one specimen sequenced in a study of cytomegalovirus exposure and HLA in healthy donors. Researchers ran the PCR with 60 Vbeta and 13 Jbeta primers. Generated by immunoSEQ multiplex PCR, the TCRdb table keeps only in-frame clones and is missing some. The profile covers nearly 100,000 clones, with roughly 76% appearing a single time and over 15% taken by the ten largest. Sequenced: PBMCs. These receptors were taken from a woman aged 60-70 years in good health and CMV-seropositive.

The sample holds a few counts of this clone. The chain couples TRBV4-1 to TRBJ2-7; 9 nucleotides agree with TRBD2. The J segment lost 2 bases and the V segment lost 4 bases, leaving 6 bases of the junction unmatched. The CDR3 spans 15 residues. Germline V gene lookup returns CDR1 MGHRA and CDR2 YSYEKL. Here the CDR3 reads CASSPLIAGAYEQYF. The CDR3 bases are TGCGCCAGCAGCCCACTTATAGCGGGAGCCTACGAGCAGTACTTC.

V is TRBV5-1 and J is TRBJ2-5; the D gene is possibly TRBD2 (5 bases). With 3 bases removed from V and 5 bases from J, the gap between germline ends came to 8 bases. From germline, CDR1 is SGHRS and CDR2 YFSETQ. The CDR3 sequence is 12 residues long. CDR3 sequence: CASSYGGETQYF. CDR3 coding DNA: TGCGCCAGCAGCTATGGCGGGGAGACCCAGTACTTC.

This clone was detected a few times. This chain joins TRBV7-3 and TRBJ2-1, with 10 bases aligning to TRBD1. Germline V gene sequence: CDR1 SGHTA, CDR2 FQGTGA. The V segment lost 2 bases and the J segment 7 bases; nucleotides outside the gene matches: 8. The CDR3 sequence is 16 residues long. In DNA form, the CDR3 reads TGTGCCAGCAGCTTATATCTGGGGACAGGGGTTAATGAGCAGTTCTTC. It encodes CASSLYLGTGVNEQFF.

The chain is built from TRBV2 and TRBJ2-1; 14 bases are a match to TRBD2. CDR1 is SNHLY, CDR2 FYNNEI, per germline. V trimming: 3 bases; J trimming: 7 bases; junction bases outside the gene matches: 5. The CDR3 has 16 amino acids. The CDR3 DNA reads TGTGCCAGCAGTGACCCGACTAGCGGGAGGGTGAATGAGCAGTTCTTC. Its protein product is CASSDPTSGRVNEQFF.

The chain recombines TRBV10-3 with TRBJ2-1; D is perhaps TRBD1 (5 bases). The CDR3 covers 16 residues. V gave up 0 bases and J gave up 4 bases, with 13 bases separating them. Germline-derived CDR1 and CDR2 are ENHRY and SYGVKD. CDR3 in amino acids: CAISESSKGWYNEQFF. Here the CDR3 DNA reads TGTGCCATCAGTGAGTCTAGCAAGGGGTGGTACAATGAGCAGTTCTTC.

The J gene is TRBJ1-4, the V gene TRBV9; a possible D gene is TRBD1 (5 bases). The CDR3 consists of 12 residues. V lost 4 bases, J lost 10 bases, and 11 bases lay in between. The V gene's germline CDR1 is SGDLS and CDR2 YYNGEE. The CDR3 region is CASSPSGGKLFF. DNA of the CDR3: TGTGCCAGCAGCCCCTCCGGGGGAAAACTGTTTTTT.

The chain links TRBV19 to TRBJ2-1; no reliable D call. The CDR3 extends over 16 amino acids. CDR1 and CDR2 from the germline V gene are LNHDA and SQIVND (reference sequence). V gave up 6 bases and J gave up 8 bases, with 23 bases separating them. The CDR3 protein is CASRSLPSTAVYEQFF. The CDR3, as DNA: TGTGCCAGTAGATCACTTCCATCGACCGCGGTCTATGAGCAGTTCTTC.

The chain has TRBV9 and TRBJ2-1; 11 bases map to TRBD2. This CDR3 spans 15 amino acids. The germline CDR1 and CDR2 sequences are SGDLS and YYNGEE. Losses at the gene ends were 5 bases for V and 7 bases for J; bases not matched to a gene: 8. CDR3 in DNA: TGTGCCAGCAGTCGGGGACTAGCGGTGGGGAATGAGCAGTTCTTC. Its translation: CASSRGLAVGNEQFF.

This clone was detected once. CDR3 DNA: TGCGCCAGCAGCCAGGGGGCCGAAGATACGCAGTATTTT. Translation gives CASSQGAEDTQYF. The chain uses TRBV5-1 and TRBJ2-3; 8 bases map to TRBD1. Germline V lookup: CDR1 SGHRS, CDR2 YFSETQ. CDR3 length equals 13 residues. Losses at the gene ends were 4 bases for V and 5 bases for J; bases not matched to a gene: 3.